Listed below are T cell receptor beta chains from one sample, sequenced in a study of blood T cell repertoires in COVID-19. Profiling relied on immunoSEQ multiplex PCR, and the TCRdb table lists in-frame clones only, not all of them. Found here are hundreds of thousands of clones, approximately 85% of them singletons; the top ten hold approximately 9.6%. Sequencing was carried out using PBMCs or T cells enriched from blood (not recorded which). The source is a woman in her 50s with acute COVID-19. The CDR3 runs from the conserved cysteine through the conserved F or W. The order of the fields is CDR3 length, J gene, V gene, D gene, clone size, CDR3 protein, CDR3 DNA. A D gene is named only where the DNA matches it firmly. Where a row states a size, it is once, few, many or the class of an expanded clone; other rows omit it.

>15|TRBJ1-1|TRBV5-6|.|.
CASSRRETPNTEAFF
TGTGCCAGCAGTCGGCGTGAGACACCGAACACTGAAGCTTTCTTT
>14|TRBJ1-2|TRBV5-1|TRBD1|.
CASSVDRGTEGYTF
TGCGCCAGCAGCGTGGACAGGGGGACGGAAGGCTACACCTTC
>13|TRBJ1-5|TRBV19|TRBD1|.
CAGQDYSNQPQHF
TGTGCCGGACAGGATTATAGCAATCAGCCCCAGCATTTT
>15|TRBJ2-2|TRBV7-3|.|.
CASSLSDDYHGELFF
TGTGCCAGCAGCTTATCCGACGACTATCACGGGGAGCTGTTTTTT
>15|TRBJ2-2|TRBV5-1|TRBD1|.
CASRSGTGQGGELFF
TGCGCCAGCAGGTCCGGGACAGGGCAAGGCGGGGAGCTGTTTTTT
>17|TRBJ1-2|TRBV6-1|TRBD1|many
CASSERTGTLANYGYTF
TGTGCCAGCAGTGAAAGGACAGGGACCCTAGCTAACTATGGCTACACCTTC
>14|TRBJ2-1|TRBV9|.|once
CASSVAGAANEQFF
TGTGCCAGCAGCGTCGCGGGGGCGGCGAATGAGCAGTTCTTC
>15|TRBJ1-5|TRBV9|.|.
CASSVGSGGNQPQHF
TGTGCCAGCAGCGTAGGCAGCGGAGGCAATCAGCCCCAGCATTTT
>10|TRBJ1-3|TRBV30|.|once
CAWSRDTIYF
TGTGCCTGGAGTAGAGACACCATATATTTT
>15|TRBJ1-2|TRBV18|.|.
CASSQSDSLNYGYTF
TGTGCCAGCTCACAAAGCGACAGCCTGAACTATGGCTACACCTTC
>18|TRBJ2-1|TRBV7-8|TRBD1|.
CASSLGDMGQGIYNEQFF
TGTGCCAGCAGCTTAGGTGATATGGGACAGGGGATCTACAATGAGCAGTTCTTC
>15|TRBJ1-2|TRBV7-2|.|.
CASSPQGGANYGYTF
TGTGCCAGCAGCCCACAGGGTGGAGCTAACTATGGCTACACCTTC
>14|TRBJ2-1|TRBV7-2|.|.
CASSSHSSYNEQFF
TGTGCCAGCAGTAGTCACAGCTCCTACAATGAGCAGTTCTTC
>15|TRBJ1-1|TRBV7-9|TRBD1|.
CASSLQAGGNTEAFF
TGTGCCAGCAGCTTACAGGCAGGGGGGAACACTGAAGCTTTCTTT
>14|TRBJ1-2|TRBV6-1|TRBD1|.
CASSEGDRLYGYTF
TGTGCCAGCAGTGAAGGGGACAGGCTCTATGGCTACACCTTC
>13|TRBJ1-5|TRBV19|TRBD1|.
CASTRGLQQPQHF
TGTGCCAGTACTAGGGGGCTCCAACAGCCCCAGCATTTT
>16|TRBJ2-1|TRBV6-2/TRBV6-3|.|.
CASSWRVAGVYNEQFF
TGTGCCAGCAGTTGGAGAGTTGCAGGGGTCTACAATGAGCAGTTCTTC
>13|TRBJ1-1|TRBV7-3|.|.
CASGTDKNTEAFF
TGTGCCAGCGGAACGGACAAGAACACTGAAGCTTTCTTT
>15|TRBJ2-1|TRBV24-1|.|.
CATSDPGTPYNEQFF
TGTGCCACCAGTGATCCGGGGACACCGTACAATGAGCAGTTCTTC
>12|TRBJ2-5|TRBV6-2/TRBV6-3|.|.
CASSRLGETQYF
TGTGCCAGCAGCCGTCTCGGGGAGACCCAGTACTTC
>14|TRBJ1-5|TRBV7-9|.|.
CASSAEAGNQPQHF
TGTGCCAGCAGCGCCGAGGCCGGCAATCAGCCCCAGCATTTT
>15|TRBJ1-5|TRBV15|TRBD1|.
CATSRDRGHNQPQHF
TGTGCCACCAGCAGGGACAGGGGGCACAATCAGCCCCAGCATTTT
>14|TRBJ2-7|TRBV5-6|.|.
CASSLETPAYEQYF
TGTGCCAGCAGCTTGGAAACCCCTGCGTACGAGCAGTACTTC
>14|TRBJ1-4|TRBV30|TRBD1|.
CAWSLAGGAEKLFF
TGTGCCTGGAGCCTCGCAGGGGGAGCTGAAAAACTGTTTTTT
>15|TRBJ1-1|TRBV5-4|TRBD1|.
CASSLPTGVTTEAFF
TGTGCCAGCAGCTTGCCGACAGGGGTGACCACTGAAGCTTTCTTT
>15|TRBJ2-6|TRBV18|.|.
CASSRQASGANVLTF
TGTGCCAGCTCAAGACAAGCCTCTGGGGCCAACGTCCTGACTTTC
>14|TRBJ2-3|TRBV18|.|.
CASSPSYGTDTQYF
TGTGCCAGCTCACCTTCTTATGGCACAGATACGCAGTATTTT
>13|TRBJ2-3|TRBV3-1/TRBV3-2|.|once
CASSQFTGRTQYF
TGTGCCAGCAGCCAATTTACAGGTCGTACGCAGTATTTT
>14|TRBJ1-4|TRBV14|.|.
CASSQPSGSEKLFF
TGTGCCAGCAGCCAACCTTCGGGTAGTGAAAAACTGTTTTTT
>17|TRBJ2-2|TRBV30|TRBD2|once
CAWSPRWVAGGPGELFF
TGTGCCTGGAGTCCCCGATGGGTAGCGGGGGGGCCCGGGGAGCTGTTTTTT
>15|TRBJ2-5|TRBV6-2/TRBV6-3|TRBD1|.
CASSEGTGRRATQYF
TGTGCCAGCAGTGAGGGGACAGGGCGGCGAGCCACCCAGTACTTC
>13|TRBJ1-5|TRBV24-1|TRBD1|.
CATSRGSNQPQHF
TGTGCCACCTCCAGGGGGAGCAATCAGCCCCAGCATTTT
>15|TRBJ1-5|TRBV2|.|.
CASTDRMGRNQPQHF
TGTGCCAGCACCGACCGGATGGGGCGCAATCAGCCCCAGCATTTT
>13|TRBJ1-1|TRBV7-2|.|.
CASSSRDTFKAFF
TGTGCCAGCAGCTCACGGGACACATTTAAGGCTTTCTTT
>14|TRBJ1-1|TRBV11-2|.|.
CASSTLGGNTEAFF
TGTGCCAGCAGCACGCTAGGTGGGAACACTGAAGCTTTCTTT
>13|TRBJ2-1|TRBV7-3|.|once
CASSLMAYNEQFF
TGTGCCAGCAGCTTAATGGCTTACAATGAGCAGTTCTTC
>18|TRBJ1-1|TRBV19|.|.
CASSGRAHFNYREAEAFF
TGTGCCAGTAGCGGCAGGGCGCATTTCAATTACAGAGAGGCTGAAGCTTTCTTT
>15|TRBJ1-4|TRBV7-9|TRBD1|.
CASSPGGTENEKLFF
TGTGCCAGCAGCCCAGGCGGGACAGAGAATGAAAAACTGTTTTTT
>14|TRBJ1-1|TRBV30|.|.
CAWRLVGARTEAFF
TGTGCCTGGAGGTTGGTGGGGGCGAGGACTGAAGCTTTCTTT
>14|TRBJ1-2|TRBV27|.|.
CASSLSQGRYGYTF
TGTGCCAGCAGTTTATCACAGGGTAGGTATGGCTACACCTTC
>16|TRBJ2-1|TRBV4-1|.|once
CASSHQTGSHNNEQFF
TGCGCCAGCAGCCATCAAACGGGTAGCCACAACAATGAGCAGTTCTTC
>14|TRBJ2-1|TRBV4-3|.|.
CASSQGWEDNEQFF
TGCGCCAGCAGCCAAGGTTGGGAGGACAATGAGCAGTTCTTC
>14|TRBJ1-1|TRBV19|TRBD1|few
CASKPGQSGFGAFF
TGTGCCAGCAAACCGGGACAGAGCGGTTTTGGAGCTTTCTTT
>13|TRBJ2-1|TRBV30|.|.
CAWSAGETGLQFF
TGTGCCTGGAGTGCCGGCGAGACTGGATTGCAGTTCTTC
>14|TRBJ1-2|TRBV30|TRBD1|.
CAWSPNGQGRRYTF
TGTGCCTGGAGTCCTAATGGACAGGGGAGGAGGTACACCTTC
>13|TRBJ1-5|TRBV30|.|.
CAWAGDLNQPQHF
TGTGCCTGGGCCGGGGATCTCAATCAGCCCCAGCATTTT
>15|TRBJ2-1|TRBV7-3|.|.
CASSSRGSSYNEQFF
TGTGCCAGCAGCTCCCGGGGGAGCTCCTACAATGAGCAGTTCTTC
>16|TRBJ2-1|TRBV19|.|.
CASSPRHPGIGNEQFF
TGTGCCAGTAGTCCCAGACATCCCGGTATCGGCAATGAGCAGTTCTTC
>18|TRBJ1-5|TRBV19|.|.
CASSISGGASAGNQPQHF
TGTGCCAGTAGTATAAGCGGGGGCGCGAGTGCGGGCAATCAGCCCCAGCATTTT
>14|TRBJ1-5|TRBV13|TRBD1|.
CASSYRGSNQPQHF
TGTGCCAGCAGCTACAGGGGAAGCAATCAGCCCCAGCATTTT
>13|TRBJ2-3|TRBV30|TRBD2|once
CAWTSGNTDTQYF
TGTGCCTGGACTAGCGGGAACACAGATACGCAGTATTTT
>14|TRBJ1-2|TRBV7-2|.|.
CASSTGSRGPAGTF
TGTGCCAGCAGCACTGGGTCCCGAGGACCGGCGGGCACCTTC
>19|TRBJ2-1|TRBV7-9|TRBD1|.
CASSLNAARTGSSYNEQFF
TGTGCCAGCAGCTTAAATGCGGCCAGGACAGGGAGCTCCTACAATGAGCAGTTCTTC
>15|TRBJ2-7|TRBV6-2/TRBV6-3|.|.
CASSRGHYPPYEQYF
TGTGCCAGCAGCAGGGGACATTACCCCCCGTACGAGCAGTACTTC
>14|TRBJ2-1|TRBV11-2|.|.
CASSLGGGKDEQFF
TGTGCCAGCAGCTTAGGGGGGGGCAAGGATGAGCAGTTCTTC
>17|TRBJ1-6|TRBV6-2/TRBV6-3|.|.
CASTPGRSSSYNSPLHF
TGTGCCAGCACCCCGGGCCGATCGAGCTCCTATAATTCACCCCTCCACTTT
>16|TRBJ1-3|TRBV15|.|.
CATSREVQFSGNTIYF
TGTGCCACCAGCAGAGAGGTACAGTTCTCTGGAAACACCATATATTTT
>15|TRBJ2-7|TRBV3-1/TRBV3-2|TRBD1|.
CASSQGTGRAYEQYF
TGTGCCAGCAGCCAAGGGACAGGCCGAGCCTACGAGCAGTACTTC